This T cell receptor beta chain is from a study of T cell responses to AZD1222 COVID-19 vaccine. With 6 bases clipped from V and 3 bases from J, the junction kept 11 bases outside the gene matches. The length of the CDR3 is 17 residues. CDR1 is MDHEN and CDR2 is SYDVKM in the germline V gene. Regarding the study as a whole: Dominant at 160-218 and 743-854, vaccine-associated CD4 TCRs also spanned spike. Spike-specific TCR depth and breadth grew after two AZD1222 doses. Nearly half of spike-specific TCRs reportedly target unmutated variant regions. Repertoires were sampled only after the peak T cell response.

Concerning this clone itself: Its matching antigen is unknown.

Sequencing was performed with immunoSEQ multiplex PCR; in TCRdb, only in-frame clones are kept and a portion is missing. Seen here are fewer than 150,000 clones, more than 85% observed once, and the top ten hold 6% to 8.5%. The clonotype was recovered from an adult who received the AZD1222 COVID-19 vaccine. The chain joins TRBV28 to TRBJ2-7; TRBD2 matches 13 bases. Sequenced here: peripheral blood, sampled 28 days after the second AZD1222 dose. The CDR3 nucleotides are TGTGCCAGCAGATCATCCGGGACTAGCGGGGAGCACTACGAGCAGTACTTC. It is translated as CASRSSGTSGEHYEQYF.